The clone carrying this T cell receptor (beta chain) has just one count. This record belongs to a study of blood T cell repertoires in COVID-19. The recovered donors of Cohort 3 showed two negative PCRs, clearance, or symptom resolution. The method was immunoSEQ multiplex PCR; TCRdb's version includes in-frame clones alone and lacks a portion of them. The sample lists 250,000 to 350,000 clones; over 75% were seen once. CDR3 length: 13 amino acids. Germline-derived CDR1 and CDR2 are SGHTA and FQGTGA. The V end lost 5 bases, the J end lost 0 bases, and 7 bases lay between the germline ends. The sample was PBMCs or T cells enriched from blood (not recorded which). This sequence joins TRBV7-3 and TRBJ1-1; tentatively, D is TRBD1 (5 bases). The sequence derives from a woman in her 30s who had recovered from COVID-19. This CDR3 reads CASSRGLNTEAFF. CDR3 in DNA: TGTGCCAGCAGCAGGGGTCTGAACACTGAAGCTTTCTTT.